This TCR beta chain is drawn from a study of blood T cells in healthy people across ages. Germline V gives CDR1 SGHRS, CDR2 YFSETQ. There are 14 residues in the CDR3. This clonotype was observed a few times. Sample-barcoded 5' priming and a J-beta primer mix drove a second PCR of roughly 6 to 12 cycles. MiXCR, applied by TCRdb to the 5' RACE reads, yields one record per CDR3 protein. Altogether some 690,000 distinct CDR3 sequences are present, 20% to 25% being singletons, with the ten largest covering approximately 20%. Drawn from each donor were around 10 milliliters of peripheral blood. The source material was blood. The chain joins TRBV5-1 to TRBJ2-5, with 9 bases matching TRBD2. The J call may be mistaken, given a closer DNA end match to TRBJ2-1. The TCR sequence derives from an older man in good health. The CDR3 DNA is TGCGCCAGCAGCAAAATAGCGGGAGACAATGAGCAGTTCTTC. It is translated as CASSKIAGDNEQFF.